This TCR beta chain came from a study of cytomegalovirus exposure and HLA in healthy donors. Points from the study as a whole: Later analysis associated a missense DCLRE1C variant with TCR beta V- and J-gene trimming.

The PCR contained 60 Vbeta and 13 Jbeta primers. Sequencing was performed with immunoSEQ multiplex PCR; in TCRdb, only in-frame clones are kept and a portion is missing. The sample includes roughly 280,000 clones, about 66% of them seen just once. With regard to this clone: Its specificity is not known.

This receptor was taken from a female donor in good health and CMV-seronegative. Sequencing used PBMCs.

CDR3 residues: CASSRRQRKLSYGYTF. The CDR3, as DNA: TGTGCCAGCAGCCGGCGACAGAGGAAGCTTAGCTATGGCTACACCTTC. This chain links TRBV28 with TRBJ1-2; possibly TRBD1 for D (5 bases). This CDR3 is built from 16 residues. Germline loops: CDR1 MDHEN, CDR2 SYDVKM. Trimming shortened V by 6 bases and J by 4 bases, and 21 bases separated the two germline ends.